The 24 T cell receptor beta chains below come from one sample, sequenced in a study of blood T cell repertoires in COVID-19. Some clones are missing from TCRdb's copy, which holds only in-frame ones; the method was immunoSEQ multiplex PCR. In the table there are about 240,000 clones, 81% of which are singletons. Sequencing was carried out using peripheral blood. These receptors all come from a woman over 75 with COVID-19, enrolled during active disease.

The V and J genes are TRBV16 and TRBJ2-3, with D perhaps TRBD1 (6 bases). Trimming stripped 4 bases from V and 2 bases from J, with 10 bases between. The CDR3 extends over 14 amino acids. Germline CDR1 KGHSY, CDR2 FQNENV. The CDR3 DNA reads TGTGCCAGCAGCCCCGACAGGTTCACAGATACGCAGTATTTT. As protein: CASSPDRFTDTQYF.

V is TRBV4-3 and J is TRBJ2-1; 12 bases line up with TRBD2. The V gene end was trimmed by 4 bases and the J gene end by 6 bases; junction bases not matched to a gene: 7. The CDR3 totals 16 residues. Germline CDR1 reads LGHNA; CDR2 reads YSLEER. Here the CDR3 DNA reads TGCGCCAGCAGCCCCGCTAGCGGGAGGGCAGGCAATGAGCAGTTCTTC. This gives the protein CASSPASGRAGNEQFF.

This clone was picked up a small number of times. J is TRBJ1-2 and V is TRBV12-3 or TRBV12-4; 10 bases are a match to TRBD1. The CDR3 runs to 13 residues. Trimming at V came to 6 bases and at J to 8 bases, leaving 6 bases not matched to a gene. The CDR3 loop reads CASSRGQGIGYTF. The CDR3 DNA follows: TGTGCCAGCAGCCGGGGACAGGGGATAGGCTACACCTTC.

The chain is built from TRBV2 and TRBJ1-6; TRBD1 might be the D (5 bases). The V end lost 4 bases, the J end lost 8 bases, and 15 bases lay between the germline ends. Germline values: CDR1 SNHLY, CDR2 FYNNEI. The length of the CDR3 is 15 residues. CDR3 nucleotide sequence: TGTGCCAGCAGTGCCGGGACTTCGGCAGATTCACCCCTCCACTTT. It translates to CASSAGTSADSPLHF.

This clone has more than one count but fewer than ten. The chain recombines TRBV5-4 with TRBJ1-2, with 7 bases identical to TRBD1. Losses at the gene ends were 6 bases for V and 3 bases for J; bases not matched to a gene: 8. The CDR3 sequence is 14 residues long. From germline, CDR1 is SGHNT and CDR2 YYREEE (reference sequence). CDR3 sequence reads: CASTAQGIDYGYTF. DNA for the CDR3: TGTGCCAGCACAGCACAGGGGATAGACTATGGCTACACCTTC.

This clone has only one observation. The chain is built from TRBV6-2 or TRBV6-3 and TRBJ2-3, with 10 positions matching TRBD2. J lost 0 bases, V lost 5 bases, and 2 bases had no gene match. CDR3 size: 15 residues. Germline V gives CDR1 MNHEY, CDR2 SVGEGT. The DNA of the CDR3 is TGTGCCAGCAGTAAACTAGCGGGAAGCACAGATACGCAGTATTTT. Translated: CASSKLAGSTDTQYF.

This clone has just one count. The chain uses TRBV10-3 and TRBJ1-5; D is undetermined. V dropped 3 bases and J dropped 4 bases, with 7 bases sitting between them. Germline CDR1 is ENHRY and CDR2 is SYGVKD. CDR3 size: 13 residues. CDR3 loop: CAISEGGNQPQHF. CDR3 DNA: TGTGCCATCAGTGAAGGCGGGAATCAGCCCCAGCATTTT.

The V gene is TRBV7-3, the J gene TRBJ2-3, with D perhaps TRBD2 (6 bases). This CDR3 spans 13 amino acids. Trimming stripped 4 bases from V and 5 bases from J, with 10 bases between. Per germline, CDR1 SGHTA and CDR2 FQGTGA. This CDR3 is CASSSGLLDTQYF. The CDR3 DNA reads as TGTGCCAGCAGCTCGGGACTTTTAGATACGCAGTATTTT.

This clone has more than one count but fewer than ten. The chain joins TRBV5-1 to TRBJ1-6; 7 bases agree with TRBD1. There are 14 residues in the CDR3. Losses at the gene ends were 4 bases for V and 7 bases for J; bases not matched to a gene: 5. Germline V gene sequence: CDR1 SGHRS, CDR2 YFSETQ. CDR3 protein: CASSMGQPNSPLHF. The DNA for the CDR3 is TGCGCCAGCAGCATGGGACAGCCAAATTCACCCCTCCACTTT.

The chain combines TRBV6-2 or TRBV6-3 with TRBJ1-3; perhaps TRBD1 as D (6 bases). The V and J ends lost 6 bases and 4 bases respectively, with 16 bases between them. CDR1 MNHEY and CDR2 SVGEGT come from the germline V gene. The CDR3 totals 15 residues. The CDR3 spells CASSRIRTAGNTIYF. The CDR3 nucleotides are TGTGCCAGCAGCCGAATACGGACAGCCGGAAACACCATATATTTT.

J is TRBJ1-2 and V is TRBV7-6; a weak D match, TRBD1 (6 bases). This CDR3 has 15 residues. V lost 2 bases to trimming and J lost 2 bases, with 12 bases between them. From germline, CDR1 is SGHVS and CDR2 FNYEAQ. CDR3 in DNA: TGTGCCAGCAGCTTAAACGCAGGGGCAAACTATGGCTACACCTTC. This translates into CASSLNAGANYGYTF.

The CDR3 sequence: CASSVGLLREQFF. CDR3 DNA: TGTGCCAGCAGCGTAGGACTCCTTCGGGAGCAGTTCTTC. The rearrangement uses TRBV9 and TRBJ2-1; D call uncertain. Germline assignment: CDR1 SGDLS and CDR2 YYNGEE. V was pared by 0 bases and J by 10 bases, with 11 bases between. CDR3 length: 13 residues.

J is TRBJ1-2 and V is TRBV5-4, with a weak D call TRBD1 (5 bases). The CDR3 contains 15 residues. Germline V lookup: CDR1 SGHNT, CDR2 YYREEE (reference sequence). V lost 0 bases to trimming and J lost 3 bases, with 12 bases between them. The CDR3 nucleotides are TGTGCCAGCAGCTTGGTCTCCAGGGAAGACTATGGCTACACCTTC. The encoded protein is CASSLVSREDYGYTF.

The rearrangement uses TRBV5-6 and TRBJ1-1; D may be TRBD1 (6 bases). The CDR3 consists of 15 residues. CDR1 SGHDT and CDR2 YYEEEE come from the germline V gene. V lost 6 bases, J lost 4 bases, and 19 bases lay in between. The CDR3 reads CASTVSRGGGTEAFF. The CDR3 region has the DNA TGTGCCAGCACCGTCTCGCGCGGGGGCGGCACTGAAGCTTTCTTT.

The V and J genes are TRBV11-3 and TRBJ2-7; 8 positions match TRBD2. The CDR3 sequence is 18 residues long. After removal of 1 base from V and 1 base from J, the junction contained 12 bases not matched to a gene. Per germline, CDR1 SGHNT and CDR2 YENEEA. Here the CDR3 reads CASSLGPLFGRESYEQYF. The CDR3 nucleotides are TGTGCCAGCAGCTTAGGCCCTCTCTTCGGGAGGGAGTCCTACGAGCAGTACTTC. Full variable domain (rest looked up from reference TRBV11-3 and TRBJ2-7): EAGVVQSPRYKIIEKKQPVAFWCNPISGHNTLYWYLQNLGQGPELLIRYENEEAVDDSQLPKDRFSAERLKGVDSTLKIQPAELGDSAVYLCASSLGPLFGRESYEQYFGPGTRLTVT.

V and J are TRBV4-3 and TRBJ1-4; D may be TRBD1 (6 bases). Germline CDR1 is LGHNA and CDR2 is YSLEER. The CDR3 consists of 16 residues. The V end lost 4 bases, the J end lost 6 bases, and 18 bases lay between the germline ends. CDR3: CASSPRRGQWDEKLFF. In DNA, the CDR3 is TGCGCCAGCAGCCCACGCAGGGGACAATGGGATGAAAAACTGTTTTTT.

V is TRBV7-9 and J is TRBJ2-3; 10 positions match TRBD2. Germline V gene lookup returns CDR1 SEHNR and CDR2 FQNEAQ (reference sequence). V dropped 6 bases and J dropped 1; count of bases not matched to a gene: 4. CDR3 length: 15 residues. CDR3 amino acids: CASRLGTSGTDTQYF. The CDR3 nucleotides read TGTGCCAGCAGGCTAGGGACTAGCGGCACAGATACGCAGTATTTT.

The V gene is TRBV7-3, the J gene TRBJ2-6; D remains unclear. The length of the CDR3 is 16 residues. Germline V gene data show CDR1 as SGHTA and CDR2 as FQGTGA. V gave up 5 bases and J gave up 0 bases, with 11 bases separating them. CDR3 coding DNA: TGTGCCAGCAGCACGGGTCACCTCTCTGGGGCCAACGTCCTGACTTTC. It yields the protein CASSTGHLSGANVLTF.

This chain joins TRBV7-9 and TRBJ1-6, with D unresolved. Trimming removed 5 bases at V and 0 bases at J, with 8 bases between. CDR1 and CDR2 from the germline V gene are SEHNR and FQNEAQ (reference sequence). The CDR3 loop spans 15 amino acids. CDR3 residues: CASSARSSYNSPLHF. CDR3 DNA: TGTGCCAGCAGCGCCCGGAGCTCCTATAATTCACCCCTCCACTTT.

This sequence joins TRBV7-9 and TRBJ1-1; D ambiguous. CDR3 length: 13 residues. The V and J ends lost 5 bases and 0 bases respectively, with 7 bases between them. Looked up from germline, CDR1 is SEHNR and CDR2 is FQNEAQ (reference sequence). The CDR3 DNA is TGTGCCAGCAGCATCGAGTTGAACACTGAAGCTTTCTTT. The encoded protein is CASSIELNTEAFF.

The chain couples TRBV5-1 to TRBJ1-6; D remains unclear. The CDR3 contains 13 residues. Germline V lookup: CDR1 SGHRS, CDR2 YFSETQ. V was clipped by 0 bases and J by 14 bases, with 12 bases between them. The CDR3 sequence is CASSLEGAPTLHF. The CDR3 region has the DNA TGCGCCAGCAGCTTGGAGGGAGCCCCCACCCTCCACTTT.

The rearrangement joins TRBV20-1 to TRBJ1-5; TRBD1 matches 7 bases. V shed 4 bases and J 5 bases; nucleotides not matched to a gene: 5. Germline lookup yields CDR1 DFQATT and CDR2 SNEGSKA (reference sequence). The CDR3 totals 13 residues. The CDR3 reads CSANEGAHQPQHF. The CDR3 nucleotides are TGCAGTGCTAATGAGGGGGCCCATCAGCCCCAGCATTTT.

The rearrangement links TRBV7-9 to TRBJ1-2; no reliable D call. Germline V gives CDR1 SEHNR, CDR2 FQNEAQ (reference sequence). The length of the CDR3 is 13 residues. Trimming removed 5 bases from V and 4 bases from J, with 11 bases in between. For the CDR3, the DNA is TGTGCCAGCAGCCCGAGGGATATCTATGGCTACACCTTC. This codes for CASSPRDIYGYTF.

The V call is TRBV3-1 (or the pseudogene TRBV3-2), the J call TRBJ2-3, with a possible D match to TRBD2 (6 bases). V was trimmed by 0 bases and J by 1 base, leaving 11 bases between them. CDR3 length: 16 residues. Germline assignment: CDR1 LGHDT and CDR2 YNNKEL (reference sequence). CDR3 sequence (DNA): TGTGCCAGCAGCCAAGATCTTCCGGGGGGCACAGATACGCAGTATTTT. Its protein is CASSQDLPGGTDTQYF.